Below are 10 T cell receptor beta chains sequenced from a single sample in a study of cytomegalovirus exposure and HLA in healthy donors. It was with 60 Vbeta and 13 Jbeta primers that the PCR ran. Assay: immunoSEQ multiplex PCR; the TCRdb copy retains only in-frame clones and omits some. Among under 200,000 clones, around three quarters were seen once, and the ten largest hold 3% to 3.5%. The source material was PBMCs. The receptor source for this set is a woman between 40 and 55 years old in good health and CMV-seronegative.

V usage is TRBV2 and J usage is TRBJ2-5, with D possibly TRBD1 on 5 matching bases. The CDR3 is 13 amino acids. Germline CDR1 is SNHLY and CDR2 is FYNNEI. Trimming left V 4 bases short and J 1 base short, with 7 bases between. CDR3: CASSGGLQETQYF. The CDR3 coding sequence is TGTGCCAGCAGTGGGGGCCTCCAAGAGACCCAGTACTTC.

The CDR3 DNA reads TGTGCCAGCAGCTGGGAGACAGGGCAAGAAGCTTTCTTT. Protein sequence: CASSWETGQEAFF. The chain joins TRBV7-9 to TRBJ1-1, with 7 bases lining up with TRBD1. The germline V gene has CDR1 SEHNR and CDR2 FQNEAQ (reference sequence). CDR3 size: 13 residues. After removal of 4 bases from V and 8 bases from J, the junction contained 7 bases not matched to a gene. Drawing the rest from reference TRBV7-9 and TRBJ1-1, the complete variable domain is DTGVSQNPRHKITKRGQNVTFRCDPISEHNRLYWYRQTLGQGPEFLTYFQNEAQLEKSRLLSDRFSAERPKGSFSTLEIQRTEQGDSAMYLCASSWETGQEAFFGQGTRLTVV.

This clone was recorded only once. The V gene is TRBV27, the J gene TRBJ2-7; D is perhaps TRBD1 (6 bases). There are 14 residues in the CDR3. Trimming removed 3 bases at V and 2 bases at J, with 11 bases between. CDR1 MNHEY and CDR2 SMNVEV come from the germline V gene (reference sequence). The CDR3 nucleotides read TGTGCCAGCAGTTTCTCTTCAGGGGCCTACGAGCAGTACTTC. Amino acid sequence: CASSFSSGAYEQYF.

This clone was counted between two and nine times. J is TRBJ2-3 and V is TRBV21-1; the table's D gene call, TRBD2, was not cross checked with the DNA. TRBV21-1 has pseudogene status. The CDR3 totals 17 residues. CDR3 in amino acids: CASTSTGEGHSKDTQYF. Here the CDR3 DNA reads TGTGCCAGCACCTCTACCGGGGAGGGGCATTCAAAGGATACGCAGTATTTT.

Notes on this clone: Other DNA sequences in this sample translate to the same CDR3. V gene TRBV7-9 combines with J gene TRBJ1-2, with TRBD1 matching over 7 bases. This CDR3 contains 13 residues. V trimming: 3 bases; J trimming: 2 bases; junction bases outside the gene matches: 0. Germline V gives CDR1 SEHNR, CDR2 FQNEAQ (reference sequence). In DNA, the CDR3 is TGTGCCAGCAGCTTGGGACAGAACTATGGCTACACCTTC. Translating gives CASSLGQNYGYTF.

The V gene is TRBV9, the J gene TRBJ1-1; 8 bases align to TRBD1. V trimming: 7 bases; J trimming: 5 bases; junction bases outside the gene matches: 7. CDR1 and CDR2 from the germline V gene are SGDLS and YYNGEE. The CDR3 runs 13 residues. The CDR3 is CASGRQGWTEAFF. DNA of the CDR3: TGTGCCAGCGGCAGACAGGGGTGGACTGAAGCTTTCTTT.

The V call is TRBV18, the J call TRBJ2-3; 7 nucleotides align to TRBD1. The CDR3 runs to 17 residues. V lost 2 bases and J lost 3; bases outside the gene matches: 11. Germline lookup yields CDR1 KGHSH and CDR2 LQKENI. The DNA for the CDR3 is TGTGCCAGCTCACCAGGGGGACAGCCCTGGGAGACAGATACGCAGTATTTT. Protein: CASSPGGQPWETDTQYF.

V and J are TRBV6-1 and TRBJ2-7; 9 bases are a match to TRBD2. The V segment lost 1 base and the J segment 3 bases; nucleotides outside the gene matches: 7. There are 16 residues in the CDR3. The V gene's germline CDR1 is MNHNS and CDR2 SASEGT. CDR3 sequence: CASSEEPGLAFYEQYF. In DNA, the CDR3 is TGTGCCAGCAGTGAAGAACCGGGACTAGCTTTCTACGAGCAGTACTTC.

This clone occurred once. This rearrangement joins TRBV2 to TRBJ1-5; 9 bases are a match to TRBD1. V was pared by 4 bases and J by 4 bases, with 2 bases of the junction left unmatched. Germline CDR1 and CDR2: SNHLY and FYNNEI. There are 14 residues in the CDR3. The CDR3 DNA reads TGTGCCAGCAGTGGGGACAGGGATAATCAGCCCCAGCATTTT. It specifies CASSGDRDNQPQHF.

This chain joins TRBV5-4 and TRBJ2-7; D might be TRBD1 (5 bases). In germline, CDR1 is SGHNT, CDR2 YYREEE (reference sequence). This CDR3 is built from 16 residues. The ends were cut back, 5 bases at V and 0 bases at J, with 18 bases in the middle. CDR3 DNA sequence: TGTGCCAGCAGTACCGGAAGACAGAGAAACTCCTACGAGCAGTACTTC. It encodes CASSTGRQRNSYEQYF. The variable domain in full, with the rest retrieved from reference TRBV5-4 and TRBJ2-7, is ETGVTQSPTHLIKTRGQQVTLRCSSQSGHNTVSWYQQALGQGPQFIFQYYREEENGRGNFPPRFSGLQFPNYSSELNVNALELDDSALYLCASSTGRQRNSYEQYFGPGTRLTVT.